This T cell receptor beta chain stems from a study of OX40 agonist ivuxolimab in advanced cancers. In the study overall: While on treatment, patients had intravenous ivuxolimab at 0.01 to 10 mg/kg every 2 weeks. The eligibility criteria allowed prior anti-PD-1, anti-PD-L1 or anti-CTLA-4 therapy, and roughly 39% had some. Notes on the study in general: Some patients who did not respond also had low normalized T-cell clonal expansion. Determination of antigen specificity was not performed for the expanded peripheral T cells.

Between the trimmed V and J ends, which lost 5 bases and 6 bases, there was a span of 16 bases. The CDR3 extends over 15 amino acids. In germline, CDR1 is SGHAT, CDR2 FQNNGV. TCRdb's table, derived via immunoSEQ multiplex PCR, lists solely in-frame clones and lacks some. The sample carries under 60,000 clones, 75% to 90% recorded once. A word on this clone: Its antigen is not known.

This TCR came from an adult with an advanced solid tumor such as melanoma, head and neck, liver or kidney cancer. Source: CD4+ or CD8+ T cells sorted from blood, taken in a trial of the OX40 agonist ivuxolimab. The chain couples TRBV11-2 to TRBJ1-4, with a tentative D call TRBD1 (6 bases). DNA for the CDR3: TGTGCCAGCAGCCTATCCCGGGACATGGATGAAAAACTGTTTTTT. It is translated as CASSLSRDMDEKLFF.